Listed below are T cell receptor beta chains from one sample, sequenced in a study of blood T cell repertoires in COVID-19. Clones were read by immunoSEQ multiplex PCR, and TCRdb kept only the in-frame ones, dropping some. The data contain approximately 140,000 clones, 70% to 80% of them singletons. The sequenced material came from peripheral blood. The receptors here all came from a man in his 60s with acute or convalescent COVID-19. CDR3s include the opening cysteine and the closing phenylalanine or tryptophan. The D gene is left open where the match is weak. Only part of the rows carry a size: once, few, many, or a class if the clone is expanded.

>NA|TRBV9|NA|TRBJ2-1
TGTGCCAGCGGTGCAAATGCGGCCAGCTCCTACAATGAGCAGTTCTTC
CASGANAASSYNEQFF
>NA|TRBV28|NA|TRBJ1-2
TGTGCCAGCAGACCTATCTTAGATGGCTACACCTTC
CASRPILDGYTF
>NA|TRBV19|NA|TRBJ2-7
TGTGCCAAATATATAGGTGGTTCCGGGGACGAGCAGTACTTC
CAKYIGGSGDEQYF
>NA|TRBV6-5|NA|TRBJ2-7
TGTGCCAGCCTAACAGGCGTCAGGAGCTCCTACGAGCAGTACTTC
CASLTGVRSSYEQYF
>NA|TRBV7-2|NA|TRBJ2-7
TGTGCCAGCAGCTGGAGACCTAGTTCGGGTGAGCAGTACTTC
CASSWRPSSGEQYF
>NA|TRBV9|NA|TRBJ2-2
TGTGCCAGCAGCGCCCCAATCGGGGTTGGAGGCACCGGGGAGCTGTTTTTT
CASSAPIGVGGTGELFF
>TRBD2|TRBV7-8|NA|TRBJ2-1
TGTGCCAGCAGCTTGCCCCCGGGAGGAACCTACAATGAGCAGTTCTTC
CASSLPPGGTYNEQFF
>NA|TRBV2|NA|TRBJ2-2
TGTGCCAGCAGTCTCGACTGGAACACCGGGGAGCTGTTTTTT
CASSLDWNTGELFF
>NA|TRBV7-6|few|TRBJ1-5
TGTGCCAGCAGCTGGAACAGGGCCGAGCCCCAGCATTTT
CASSWNRAEPQHF
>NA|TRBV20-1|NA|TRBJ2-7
TGCAGTGCTAGTACCGGGACACGTGGAGCCGAGCAGTACTTC
CSASTGTRGAEQYF